A selection of T cell receptor beta chains follows, all from one sample in a study of response to subunit inactivated influenza vaccine. One entry per CDR3 protein, called by TCRdb with MiXCR from the RT-PCR reads. The sample comprises some 500,000 distinct CDR3 sequences, roughly 25% of which are singletons, and approximately 1.9% rests with the top ten. The starting material was CD4+ T cells sorted from PBMCs, obtained approximately 5 days after vaccination. The receptors stem from a man in his fifties who received an inactivated influenza vaccine. CDR3s include the opening cysteine and the closing phenylalanine or tryptophan. Each record gives: J gene, V gene, D gene, clone size, CDR3 DNA, CDR3 protein. A D gene is named only where the DNA matches it firmly. Rows may omit the clone size; those that give it use once, few, many or a size class.

J gene: TRBJ2-1
V gene: TRBV3-1
D gene: TRBD2
clone size: .
CDR3 DNA: TGTGCCAGCAGCCAAGTTGGGACTAGCGGATATAATGAGCAGTTCTTC
CDR3 protein: CASSQVGTSGYNEQFF

J gene: TRBJ2-7
V gene: TRBV20-1
D gene: TRBD1
clone size: few
CDR3 DNA: TGCAGTGCTACCGGGACAGGAGGTTACGAGCAGTACTTC
CDR3 protein: CSATGTGGYEQYF

J gene: TRBJ1-6
V gene: TRBV5-1
D gene: .
clone size: few
CDR3 DNA: TGCGCCAGCAGCTTGGGATCGGGACGGAATAATTCACCCCTCCACTTT
CDR3 protein: CASSLGSGRNNSPLHF

J gene: TRBJ1-2
V gene: TRBV7-2
D gene: .
clone size: .
CDR3 DNA: TGTGCCAGCAGCTTAGAGGGGGGTAACTATGGCTACACCTTC
CDR3 protein: CASSLEGGNYGYTF

J gene: TRBJ2-1
V gene: TRBV2
D gene: TRBD2
clone size: few
CDR3 DNA: TGTGCCAGCAGTGAGGAAAGCGGGGGGCTCTACAATGAGCAGTTCTTC
CDR3 protein: CASSEESGGLYNEQFF

J gene: TRBJ1-1
V gene: TRBV6-2/TRBV6-3
D gene: .
clone size: few
CDR3 DNA: TGTGCCAGCAGACAAACATCTCTAAACACTGAAGCTTTCTTT
CDR3 protein: CASRQTSLNTEAFF

J gene: TRBJ2-1
V gene: TRBV12-3/TRBV12-4
D gene: .
clone size: many
CDR3 DNA: TGTGCCAGCAGTCTTCGGGAGATGTACAATGAGCAGTTCTTC
CDR3 protein: CASSLREMYNEQFF

J gene: TRBJ1-2
V gene: TRBV6-1
D gene: .
clone size: .
CDR3 DNA: TGTGCCAGCAGGGACCTCGGAAGCTCCTATGGCTACACCTTC
CDR3 protein: CASRDLGSSYGYTF

J gene: TRBJ2-7
V gene: TRBV6-2/TRBV6-3
D gene: TRBD2
clone size: .
CDR3 DNA: TGTGCCAGCAGTTGGCTACTAGCGGGGATTTCCTACGAGCAGTACTTC
CDR3 protein: CASSWLLAGISYEQYF

J gene: TRBJ1-5
V gene: TRBV6-2/TRBV6-3
D gene: TRBD1
clone size: .
CDR3 DNA: TGTGCCAGCAGTATCATACAGGGGGCGATAGTTCAGCCCCAGCATTTT
CDR3 protein: CASSIIQGAIVQPQHF

J gene: TRBJ2-5
V gene: TRBV20-1
D gene: TRBD2
clone size: few
CDR3 DNA: TGCAGTGTCAGAGCCGGCGCTAGCGGTTACCAAGAGACCCAGTACTTC
CDR3 protein: CSVRAGASGYQETQYF

J gene: TRBJ2-5
V gene: TRBV20-1
D gene: .
clone size: many
CDR3 DNA: TGCAGTGCTAGGAGGGGACAAGAGACCCAGTACTTC
CDR3 protein: CSARRGQETQYF

J gene: TRBJ2-1
V gene: TRBV6-2/TRBV6-3
D gene: .
clone size: .
CDR3 DNA: TGTGCCAGCAGCAGACCTCAGGGTTACAATGAGCAGTTCTTC
CDR3 protein: CASSRPQGYNEQFF

J gene: TRBJ2-7
V gene: TRBV18
D gene: .
clone size: .
CDR3 DNA: TGTGCCAGCTCACCAGGGAACCGGAACGAGCAGTACTTC
CDR3 protein: CASSPGNRNEQYF

J gene: TRBJ2-2
V gene: TRBV24-1
D gene: .
clone size: few
CDR3 DNA: TGTGCCACCAGCTATGGTCCCCCGGGACTTCCGAACACCGGGGAGCTGTTTTTT
CDR3 protein: CATSYGPPGLPNTGELFF

J gene: TRBJ2-7
V gene: TRBV12-3/TRBV12-4
D gene: TRBD2
clone size: .
CDR3 DNA: TGTGCCAGCAGCCCTCCAGGACTAGCGCAGGGACTCTTGGGGCAGTACTTC
CDR3 protein: CASSPPGLAQGLLGQYF

J gene: TRBJ1-6
V gene: TRBV5-1
D gene: .
clone size: many
CDR3 DNA: TGCGCCAGCAGCTATGCAGGGGAATCACCCCTCCACTTT
CDR3 protein: CASSYAGESPLHF

J gene: TRBJ2-4
V gene: TRBV5-1
D gene: .
clone size: few
CDR3 DNA: TGCGCCAGCAGCTTGGCAGGGGCCGAAAACATTCAGTACTTC
CDR3 protein: CASSLAGAENIQYF

J gene: TRBJ2-4
V gene: TRBV27
D gene: .
clone size: .
CDR3 DNA: TGTGCCAGCAGTTCAAGCCGACAGAAAAACATTCAGTACTTC
CDR3 protein: CASSSSRQKNIQYF

J gene: TRBJ2-6
V gene: TRBV10-3
D gene: .
clone size: .
CDR3 DNA: TGTGCCATCAGCTTAGGACAGTTCTCTGGGGCCAACGTCCTGACTTTC
CDR3 protein: CAISLGQFSGANVLTF